The T cell receptor (beta chain) under discussion was sequenced for a study of T cells after posttransplantation cyclophosphamide. Study-level findings and limits: After PTCy, TRB diversity resembled that of CNI/methotrexate controls. Donor CD8+ memory clones often dominated recipient blood repertoires at later times. Blood and skin or GI T cell repertoires showed limited TRB overlap.

With 4 bases clipped from V and 4 bases from J, the junction kept 7 bases outside the gene matches. Germline V gene data show CDR1 as SGHNT and CDR2 as YYREEE (reference sequence). CDR3 size: 15 residues. Cyclophosphamide on days +3 and +4 followed busulfan-fludarabine conditioning and a marrow graft. Repertoires were generated with immunoSEQ multiplex PCR, while TCRdb's copy carries only in-frame clones and drops some. Seen here are approximately 39,000 clones, around 78% observed once, and the top ten hold 7% to 8.5%. For this clone: The antigen is not known.

The sequence was collected from a female patient in her 40s who received an allogeneic stem cell transplant from a related donor, was CMV-positive, and had no GVHD. Some T cells may trace back to the graft donor. This material consisted of CD4+ T cells sorted from blood, taken roughly 1,900 days after a stem cell transplant with posttransplant cyclophosphamide. The chain links TRBV5-4 to TRBJ2-7; 11 nucleotides match TRBD1. The CDR3: CASSPRTGGYYEQYF. The CDR3 DNA reads TGTGCCAGCAGCCCGAGGACAGGGGGCTATTACGAGCAGTACTTC.